This TCR beta chain was obtained from a study of T-cell reconstitution after alpha-beta-depleted transplantation in children. Unique molecular identifiers were incorporated when the TCRbeta library was constructed. TCRdb passed the PCR reads through MiXCR, listing each CDR3 protein once. The sample includes just under 550,000 distinct CDR3 sequences, about a sixth of them seen just once. Trimming removed 0 bases from V and 10 bases from J, with 13 bases in between. The CDR3 totals 13 residues. Germline CDR1 SGHRS, CDR2 YFSETQ. The receptor comes from a human donor who donated a stem cell graft to a child with acute lymphoblastic leukemia. The starting material was PBMCs from the stem cell graft donor, obtained from the stem cell graft. V is TRBV5-1 and J is TRBJ1-2, with TRBD1 as a possible D gene (6 bases). The CDR3 coding sequence is TGCGCCAGCAGCTTGGCTCCGGGACAATCCTACACCTTC. Protein: CASSLAPGQSYTF.